This T cell receptor (beta chain) was identified during a study of shared T cell receptors in the human thymus. CDR1 and CDR2 from the germline V gene are MDHEN and SYDVKM. V lost 7 bases, J lost 4 bases, and 8 bases lay in between. The CDR3 is 13 residues long. Clones were sequenced by immunoSEQ multiplex PCR, and TCRdb holds only the in-frame ones, with some missing. The sample shows about 380,000 clones, around 93% of them seen only once. The receptor was isolated from a human donor. Source material: thymocytes. The rearrangement links TRBV28 to TRBJ2-6; no firm D call. Here the CDR3 DNA reads TGTGCCAGCACTAGGCGGGGGGCCAACGTCCTGACTTTC. It is translated as CASTRRGANVLTF. The full variable domain, its missing parts supplied by reference TRBV28 and TRBJ2-6, is DVKVTQSSRYLVKRTGEKVFLECVQDMDHENMFWYRQDPGLGLRLIYFSYDVKMKEKGDIPEGYSVSREKKERFSLILESASTNQTSMYLCASTRRGANVLTFGAGSRLTVL.